The rows below give T cell receptor beta chains drawn from one sample of a study of shared clonotypes between healthy human individuals. Produced via immunoSEQ multiplex PCR; TCRdb's table is partial and in-frame only. The repertoire has more than 450,000 clones, more than 65% of them found once; the top ten carry 13%. The sequenced sample consisted of PBMCs. The receptors come from a middle-aged woman in good health. Some clones in this sample may be carry-over from other donors' samples. Each CDR3 is given with its conserved first and last residue. The D gene is left open where the match is weak. For some rows the clone size is stated as once, few or many, or as a class when expanded; others skip it.

d_gene,j_gene,abundance,v_gene,CDR3aa,CDR3nt
.,TRBJ1-3,many,TRBV29-1,CSVAWSLGNTIYF,TGCAGCGTTGCCTGGTCTCTCGGAAACACCATATATTTT
.,TRBJ2-7,once,TRBV7-2,CASSLGGGGSAVYEQYF,TGTGCCAGCAGCTTAGGGGGAGGCGGGTCGGCTGTCTACGAGCAGTACTTC
.,TRBJ1-2,.,TRBV15,CATSRDRFISLGYTF,TGTGCCACCAGCAGAGATCGATTCATCTCCTTAGGCTACACCTTC
.,TRBJ2-5,few,TRBV30,CAWGRGVQETQYF,TGTGCCTGGGGGAGAGGGGTTCAAGAGACCCAGTACTTC
TRBD2,TRBJ2-7,few,TRBV4-2,CASSPGLAGAYEQYF,TGTGCCAGCAGCCCAGGACTAGCGGGAGCCTACGAGCAGTACTTC
.,TRBJ2-1,.,TRBV28,CASLGNEQFF,TGTGCCAGCTTGGGAAATGAGCAGTTCTTC
.,TRBJ1-2,.,TRBV7-3,CASSDGPNYGYTF,TGTGCCAGCAGCGATGGACCAAACTATGGCTACACCTTC
.,TRBJ2-7,.,TRBV7-3,CASSLSAGSYEQYF,TGTGCCAGCAGCTTAAGCGCCGGCTCCTACGAGCAGTACTTC
.,TRBJ2-5,.,TRBV5-4,CASSMDLRRQETQYF,TGTGCCAGCAGCATGGACCTACGGAGGCAAGAGACCCAGTACTTC
.,TRBJ2-2,once,TRBV18,CASSPQGGQNTGELFF,TGTGCCAGCTCACCACAAGGGGGACAAAACACCGGGGAGCTGTTTTTT
.,TRBJ2-7,.,TRBV30,CAWTPPGTGSSYEQYF,TGTGCCTGGACCCCCCCCGGGACTGGTAGCTCCTACGAGCAGTACTTC
.,TRBJ2-5,.,TRBV5-4,CASSSDRFQETQYF,TGTGCCAGCAGCTCAGACAGATTCCAAGAGACCCAGTACTTC
.,TRBJ1-5,few,TRBV4-3,CASSQDVGQPQHF,TGCGCCAGCAGCCAAGATGTGGGTCAGCCCCAGCATTTT
TRBD1,TRBJ1-2,once,TRBV28,CASRRHTGTDLYGYTF,TGTGCCAGCAGGCGTCATACCGGGACAGACCTTTATGGCTACACCTTC
TRBD1,TRBJ2-7,.,TRBV6-6,CASSKGQGETYEQYF,TGTGCCAGCAGTAAGGGACAGGGGGAAACCTACGAGCAGTACTTC
.,TRBJ1-6,.,TRBV28,CASRTGSYNSPLHF,TGTGCCAGCAGGACAGGCTCCTATAATTCACCCCTCCACTTT
.,TRBJ1-6,.,TRBV7-9,CASSLGGFGDYNSPLHF,TGTGCCAGCAGCTTAGGAGGTTTCGGGGACTATAATTCACCCCTCCACTTT
.,TRBJ2-2,.,TRBV7-3,CASSFPEQGAGELFF,TGTGCCAGCAGCTTCCCAGAGCAAGGCGCCGGGGAGCTGTTTTTT
TRBD1,TRBJ2-7,.,TRBV5-6,CASSYLWPAGGLNEQYF,TGTGCCAGCAGCTATCTATGGCCTGCAGGGGGCCTAAACGAGCAGTACTTC
TRBD2,TRBJ2-7,.,TRBV15,CATSNGLAGHHEQYF,TGTGCCACCAGCAACGGACTAGCGGGGCATCACGAGCAGTACTTC
TRBD2,TRBJ2-2,.,TRBV7-9,CASPLVAGGPGELFF,TGTGCCAGCCCCCTCGTAGCGGGAGGGCCCGGGGAGCTGTTTTTT